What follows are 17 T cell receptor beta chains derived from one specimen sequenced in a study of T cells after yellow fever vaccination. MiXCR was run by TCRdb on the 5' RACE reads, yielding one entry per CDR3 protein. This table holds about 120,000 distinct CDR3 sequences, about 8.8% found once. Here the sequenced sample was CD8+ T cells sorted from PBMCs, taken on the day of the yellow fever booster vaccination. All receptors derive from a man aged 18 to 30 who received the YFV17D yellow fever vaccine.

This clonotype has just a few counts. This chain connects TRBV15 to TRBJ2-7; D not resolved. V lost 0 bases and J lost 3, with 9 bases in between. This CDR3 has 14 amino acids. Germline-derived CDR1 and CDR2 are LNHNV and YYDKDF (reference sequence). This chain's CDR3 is CATSRDTESYEQYV. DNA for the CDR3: TGTGCCACCAGCAGAGATACGGAGAGCTACGAGCAGTACGTC.

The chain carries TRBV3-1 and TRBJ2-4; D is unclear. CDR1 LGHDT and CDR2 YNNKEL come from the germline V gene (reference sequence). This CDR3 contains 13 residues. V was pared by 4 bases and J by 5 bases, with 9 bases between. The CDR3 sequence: CASSRRIENIQYF. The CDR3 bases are TGTGCCAGCAGCCGGAGAATTGAAAACATTCAGTACTTC.

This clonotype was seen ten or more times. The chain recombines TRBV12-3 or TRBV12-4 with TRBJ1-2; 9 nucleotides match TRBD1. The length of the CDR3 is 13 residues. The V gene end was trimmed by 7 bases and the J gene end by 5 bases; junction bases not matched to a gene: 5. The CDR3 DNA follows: TGTGCCAGCACCCCGACAGGGGGATATGGCTACACCTTC. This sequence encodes CASTPTGGYGYTF.

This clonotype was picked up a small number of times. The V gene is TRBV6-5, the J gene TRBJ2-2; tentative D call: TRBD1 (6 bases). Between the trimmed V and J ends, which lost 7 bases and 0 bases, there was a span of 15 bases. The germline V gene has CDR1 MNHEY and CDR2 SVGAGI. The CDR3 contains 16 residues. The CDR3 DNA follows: TGTGCCAGCACCCTACATAGGACAGCGAACACCGGGGAGCTGTTTTTT. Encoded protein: CASTLHRTANTGELFF.

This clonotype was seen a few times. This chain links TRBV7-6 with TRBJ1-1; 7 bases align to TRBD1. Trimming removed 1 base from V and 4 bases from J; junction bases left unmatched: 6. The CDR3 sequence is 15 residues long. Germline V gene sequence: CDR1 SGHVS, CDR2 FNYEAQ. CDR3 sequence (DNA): TGTGCCAGCAGCTTAGTAACAGGGGTGAGCACTGAAGCTTTCTTT. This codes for CASSLVTGVSTEAFF.

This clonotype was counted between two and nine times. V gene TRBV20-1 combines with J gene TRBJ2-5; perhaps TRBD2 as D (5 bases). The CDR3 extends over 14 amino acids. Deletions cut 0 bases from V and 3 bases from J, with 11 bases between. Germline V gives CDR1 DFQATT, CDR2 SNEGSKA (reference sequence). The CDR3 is CSAREGVWEETQYF. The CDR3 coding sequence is TGCAGTGCTAGAGAGGGAGTATGGGAAGAGACCCAGTACTTC.

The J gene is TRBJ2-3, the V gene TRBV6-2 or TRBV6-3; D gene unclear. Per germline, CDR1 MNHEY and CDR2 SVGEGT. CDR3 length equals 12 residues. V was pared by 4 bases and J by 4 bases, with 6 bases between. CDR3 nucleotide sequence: TGTGCCAGCAGTTTTCAACCAGATACGCAGTATTTT. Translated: CASSFQPDTQYF.

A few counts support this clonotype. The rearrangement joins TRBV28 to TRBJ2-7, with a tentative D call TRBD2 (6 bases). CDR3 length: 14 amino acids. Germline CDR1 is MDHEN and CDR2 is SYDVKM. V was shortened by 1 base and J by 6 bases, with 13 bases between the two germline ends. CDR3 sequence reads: CASSLSGDGGEQYV. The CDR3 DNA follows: TGTGCCAGCAGTTTATCCGGGGACGGGGGCGAGCAGTACGTC.

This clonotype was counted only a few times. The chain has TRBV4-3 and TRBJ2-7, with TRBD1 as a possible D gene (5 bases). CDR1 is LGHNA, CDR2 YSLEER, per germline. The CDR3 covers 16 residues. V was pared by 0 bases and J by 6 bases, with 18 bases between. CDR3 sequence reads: CASSQEVQGRASEQYF. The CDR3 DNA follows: TGCGCCAGCAGCCAAGAAGTTCAAGGCAGGGCGAGCGAGCAGTACTTC.

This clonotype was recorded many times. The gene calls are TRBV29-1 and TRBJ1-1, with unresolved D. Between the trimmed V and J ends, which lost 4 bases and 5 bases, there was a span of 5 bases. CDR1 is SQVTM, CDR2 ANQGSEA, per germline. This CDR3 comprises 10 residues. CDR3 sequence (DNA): TGCAGCGTTGGGGCGACTGAAGCTTTCTTT. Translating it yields CSVGATEAFF.

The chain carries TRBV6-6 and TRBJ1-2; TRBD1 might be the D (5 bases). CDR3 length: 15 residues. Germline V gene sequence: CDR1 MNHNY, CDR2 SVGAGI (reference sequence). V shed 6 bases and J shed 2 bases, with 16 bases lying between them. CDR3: CASRSRDSSNYGYTF. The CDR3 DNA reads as TGTGCCAGCAGATCACGGGACTCTTCAAACTATGGCTACACCTTC.

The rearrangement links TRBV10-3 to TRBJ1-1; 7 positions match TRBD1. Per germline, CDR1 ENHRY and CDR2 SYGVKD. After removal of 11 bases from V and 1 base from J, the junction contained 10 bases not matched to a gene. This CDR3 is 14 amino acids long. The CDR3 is CAAVDRARNTEAFF. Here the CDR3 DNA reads TGTGCCGCCGTCGACAGGGCAAGGAACACTGAAGCTTTCTTT.

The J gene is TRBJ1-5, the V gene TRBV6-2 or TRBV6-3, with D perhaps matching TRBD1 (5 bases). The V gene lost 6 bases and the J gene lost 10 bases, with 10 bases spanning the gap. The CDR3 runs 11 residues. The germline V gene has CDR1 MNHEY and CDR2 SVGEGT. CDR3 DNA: TGTGCCAGCAGCTATCAGGGACCCCAGCATTTT. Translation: CASSYQGPQHF.

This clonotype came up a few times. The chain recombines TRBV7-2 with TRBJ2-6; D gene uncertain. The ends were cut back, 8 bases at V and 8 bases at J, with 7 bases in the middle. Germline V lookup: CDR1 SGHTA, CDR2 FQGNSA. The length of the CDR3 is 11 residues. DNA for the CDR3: TGTGCCAGCTCCGGTACCAACGTCCTGACTTTC. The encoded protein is CASSGTNVLTF.

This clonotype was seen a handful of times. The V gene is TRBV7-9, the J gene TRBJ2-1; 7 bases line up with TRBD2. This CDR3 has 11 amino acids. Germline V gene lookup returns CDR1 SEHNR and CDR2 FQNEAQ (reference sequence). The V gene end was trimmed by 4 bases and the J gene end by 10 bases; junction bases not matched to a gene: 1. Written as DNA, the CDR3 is TGTGCCAGCAGCTCAGCGGGGGAGCAGTTCTTC. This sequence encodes CASSSAGEQFF.

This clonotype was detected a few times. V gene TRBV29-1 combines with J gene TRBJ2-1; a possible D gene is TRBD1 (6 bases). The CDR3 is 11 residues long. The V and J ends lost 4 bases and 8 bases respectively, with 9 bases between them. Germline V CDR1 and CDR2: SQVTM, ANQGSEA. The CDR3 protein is CSVGDTYEQFF. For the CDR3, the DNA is TGCAGCGTTGGGGACACCTATGAGCAGTTCTTC.

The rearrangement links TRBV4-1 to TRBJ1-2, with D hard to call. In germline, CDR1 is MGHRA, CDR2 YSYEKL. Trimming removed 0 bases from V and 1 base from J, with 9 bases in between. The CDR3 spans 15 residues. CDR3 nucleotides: TGCGCCAGCAGCCAAGAAACGGATGTTAACTATGGCTACACCTTC. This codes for CASSQETDVNYGYTF.